This entry describes one T cell receptor (beta chain). This entry is derived from a study of blood T cell repertoires in COVID-19. About the study: T cells, B-cell-depleted T cells, or PBMCs provided the cDNA or gDNA that served as material.

In the original workflow: Quantification of nucleated cells was approximated via reference gene primer amplification. Clones were sequenced by immunoSEQ multiplex PCR, and TCRdb holds only the in-frame ones, with some missing. From that table come the V and J calls and clone size; the DNA was used to work out D and trimming. The repertoire includes about 220,000 clones, 65% to 85% of them detected once, and approximately 2.9% sits in the top ten. Germline CDR1 reads SGHNT; CDR2 reads YENEEA. The V gene lost 1 base and the J gene lost 4 bases, with 14 bases spanning the gap. CDR3 length equals 16 residues.

The genes are TRBV11-3 and TRBJ2-1; possibly TRBD1 for D (6 bases). The receptor comes from a woman younger than 45 who had recovered from COVID-19. Sequencing was performed on peripheral blood. CDR3 region: CASSLGGPGAYNEQFF. Here the CDR3 DNA reads TGTGCCAGCAGCTTAGGGGGACCAGGGGCTTACAATGAGCAGTTCTTC.